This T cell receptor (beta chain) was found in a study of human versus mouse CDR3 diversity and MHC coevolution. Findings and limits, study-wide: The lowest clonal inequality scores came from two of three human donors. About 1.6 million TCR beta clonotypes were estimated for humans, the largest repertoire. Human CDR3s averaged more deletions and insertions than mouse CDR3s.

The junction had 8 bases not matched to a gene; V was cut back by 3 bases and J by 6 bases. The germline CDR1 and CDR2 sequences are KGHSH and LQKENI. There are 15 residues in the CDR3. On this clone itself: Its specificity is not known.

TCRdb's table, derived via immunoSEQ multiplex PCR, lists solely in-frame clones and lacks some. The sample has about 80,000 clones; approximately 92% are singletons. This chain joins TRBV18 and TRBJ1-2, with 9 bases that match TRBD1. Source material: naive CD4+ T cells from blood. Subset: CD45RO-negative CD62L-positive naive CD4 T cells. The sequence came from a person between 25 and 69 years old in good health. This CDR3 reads CASSPGQGIRDGYTF. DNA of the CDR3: TGTGCCAGCTCACCGGGACAGGGCATCCGGGATGGCTACACCTTC.